These 15 T cell receptor beta chains were all obtained from the same sample, sequenced in a study of blood T cell repertoires in COVID-19. TCRdb's copy holds only in-frame clones and misses some; the assay was immunoSEQ multiplex PCR. The data show 200,000 to 250,000 clones, approximately 86% seen once. The sample consisted of PBMCs or T cells enriched from blood (not recorded which). The receptors stem from a woman aged 25-40 years with acute COVID-19.

The chain links TRBV27 to TRBJ1-1, with D maybe TRBD1 (5 bases). The CDR3 has 15 residues. The V and J ends lost 6 bases and 1 base respectively, with 15 bases between them. Germline CDR1 MNHEY, CDR2 SMNVEV (reference sequence). The CDR3 DNA is TGTGCCAGCAGGTTCGCTGGGCAGGGGAACACTGAAGCTTTCTTT. Encoded protein: CASRFAGQGNTEAFF.

The chain is built from TRBV6-2 or TRBV6-3 and TRBJ2-5, with D perhaps TRBD2 (5 bases). The CDR3 extends over 16 amino acids. Germline loops: CDR1 MNHEY, CDR2 SVGEGT. The ends were cut back, 6 bases at V and 5 bases at J, with 22 bases in the middle. CDR3: CASSPRSDSPVETQYF. CDR3 bases: TGTGCCAGCAGCCCTAGATCGGACTCCCCCGTGGAGACCCAGTACTTC.

V usage is TRBV4-1 and J usage is TRBJ1-1; maybe TRBD1 (6 bases). Germline V lookup: CDR1 MGHRA, CDR2 YSYEKL. The V gene lost 9 bases and the J gene lost 0 bases, with 11 bases spanning the gap. The CDR3 contains 13 residues. CDR3 bases: TGCGCCAGTGCCAGGGGCCTGAACACTGAAGCTTTCTTT. Amino acid sequence: CASARGLNTEAFF.

CDR3 amino acids: CASAQDRTITDTQYF. CDR3 nucleotide sequence: TGCGCCAGTGCCCAAGACAGGACCATCACAGATACGCAGTATTTT. This chain joins TRBV5-1 and TRBJ2-3, with D possibly matching TRBD1 (6 bases). The ends were cut back, 8 bases at V and 2 bases at J, with 18 bases in the middle. CDR3 length: 15 residues. Germline values: CDR1 SGHRS, CDR2 YFSETQ.

The J gene is TRBJ2-2, the V gene TRBV29-1; possibly TRBD2 for D (7 bases). CDR3 length: 14 amino acids. Germline assignment: CDR1 SQVTM and CDR2 ANQGSEA. Trimming left V 4 bases short and J 5 bases short, with 14 bases between. This CDR3 reads CSVVGGQGTGELFF. Written as DNA, the CDR3 is TGCAGCGTTGTGGGAGGGCAGGGGACCGGGGAGCTGTTTTTT.

This clone was seen just once. The genes are TRBV9 and TRBJ1-2; no clear D gene. Between the trimmed V and J ends, which lost 0 bases and 5 bases, there was a span of 11 bases. Germline CDR1 is SGDLS and CDR2 is YYNGEE. CDR3 length: 14 residues. The CDR3: CASSVGGNPYGYTF. In DNA form, the CDR3 reads TGTGCCAGCAGCGTAGGAGGGAACCCGTATGGCTACACCTTC. Supplemented by reference TRBV9 and TRBJ1-2, the full variable domain reads DSGVTQTPKHLITATGQRVTLRCSPRSGDLSVYWYQQSLDQGLQFLIQYYNGEERAKGNILERFSAQQFPDLHSELNLSSLELGDSALYFCASSVGGNPYGYTFGSGTRLTVV.

The chain carries TRBV5-8 and TRBJ2-7; D might be TRBD2 (5 bases). CDR1 SGHTS and CDR2 YDEGEE come from the germline V gene. The CDR3 consists of 16 residues. Trimming took 1 base from V and 2 from J, leaving 16 bases between them. CDR3 sequence reads: CASSLFRGAFPYEQYF. The CDR3 DNA reads as TGTGCCAGCAGCTTGTTCCGGGGAGCCTTTCCCTACGAGCAGTACTTC.

The chain uses TRBV6-5 and TRBJ1-2; 9 bases align to TRBD1. This CDR3 is 12 amino acids long. The J segment lost 7 bases and the V segment lost 9 bases, leaving 6 bases of the junction unmatched. Germline CDR1 reads MNHEY; CDR2 reads SVGAGI. The CDR3 loop reads CASTDRGSGYTF. As DNA, the CDR3 is TGTGCCAGTACGGACAGGGGCTCTGGCTACACCTTC.

The chain recombines TRBV5-4 with TRBJ1-1; D is undetermined. The V gene's germline CDR1 is SGHNT and CDR2 YYREEE (reference sequence). The CDR3 runs 15 residues. Trimming left V 1 base short and J 1 base short, with 11 bases between. Here the CDR3 DNA reads TGTGCCAGCAGCTTGCCGCCCGGCGGGAACACTGAAGCTTTCTTT. Amino acids: CASSLPPGGNTEAFF.

The rearrangement joins TRBV5-1 to TRBJ2-1; TRBD1 agrees at 8 bases. This CDR3 contains 14 residues. The junction had 12 bases not matched to a gene; V was cut back by 4 bases and J by 12 bases. CDR1 is SGHRS, CDR2 YFSETQ, per germline. CDR3 region: CASSPGQDNVVQFF. In DNA form, the CDR3 reads TGCGCCAGCAGCCCGGGACAGGACAATGTTGTGCAGTTCTTC.

The chain couples TRBV2 to TRBJ1-2; D unresolved. The ends were cut back, 11 bases at V and 8 bases at J, with 12 bases in the middle. The CDR3 runs 10 residues. Germline V gives CDR1 SNHLY, CDR2 FYNNEI. CDR3 nucleotide sequence: TGTGCCCAAATGGGCCCAGGCTACACCTTC. It is translated as CAQMGPGYTF.

The chain recombines TRBV2 with TRBJ1-2; 10 positions match TRBD1. After removal of 1 base from V and 7 bases from J, the junction contained 0 bases not matched to a gene. This CDR3 contains 13 residues. Germline values: CDR1 SNHLY, CDR2 FYNNEI. The CDR3 nucleotides are TGTGCCAGCAGTGAAGGGGACAGGGGTGGCTACACCTTC. It codes for CASSEGDRGGYTF.

The rearrangement joins TRBV14 to TRBJ1-1, with D tentatively TRBD1 (6 bases). This CDR3 spans 13 amino acids. The V gene lost 4 bases and the J gene lost 6 bases, with 12 bases spanning the gap. Germline lookup yields CDR1 SGHDN and CDR2 FVKESK. In DNA, the CDR3 is TGTGCCAGCAGCCCTCGGGGGGCCCCTGAAGCTTTCTTT. Encoded protein: CASSPRGAPEAFF. Looking up the rest from reference TRBV14 and TRBJ1-1 gives the full variable domain: EAGVTQFPSHSVIEKGQTVTLRCDPISGHDNLYWYRRVMGKEIKFLLHFVKESKQDESGMPNNRFLAERTGGTYSTLKVQPAELEDSGVYFCASSPRGAPEAFFGQGTRLTVV.

The rearrangement joins TRBV4-3 to TRBJ2-1, with a weak D call TRBD2 (5 bases). The germline V gene has CDR1 LGHNA and CDR2 YSLEER. The CDR3 contains 15 residues. Trimming took off 0 bases at V and 8 bases at J, with 14 bases between the two ends. The CDR3 loop reads CASSQDLRAVDEQFF. The DNA of the CDR3 is TGCGCCAGCAGCCAAGATCTTAGAGCGGTCGATGAGCAGTTCTTC.

In this sample, this clone turned up once. The chain has TRBV14 and TRBJ2-5; TRBD1 matches at 8 bases. Germline trimming cut 3 bases from V and 7 bases from J; bases unmatched to any gene: 10. This CDR3 region has 15 residues. In germline, CDR1 is SGHDN, CDR2 FVKESK. CDR3 in amino acids: CASSHFEDRDATQYF. In DNA, the CDR3 is TGTGCCAGCAGCCATTTCGAGGACAGGGACGCGACCCAGTACTTC.